This T cell receptor beta chain was documented in a study of neurological immune-mediated disorders. After removal of 6 bases from V and 4 bases from J, the junction contained 7 bases not matched to a gene. The CDR3 has 14 residues. This clonotype was recorded many times. TCRdb used MiXCR to reprocess the 5' RACE reads, holding one entry per CDR3 protein. There are some 30,000 distinct CDR3 sequences in the sample; around 20% occur only once, and around 16% lies in the top ten. For the unsorted libraries, 2 million PBMCs stored at -80 C served as input. This rearrangement joins TRBV12-3 or TRBV12-4 to TRBJ2-7; TRBD2 agrees at 9 bases. The sequence was collected from a woman aged 55-75 years in good health. Sequenced: PBMCs. CDR3 coding DNA: TGTGCCAGCAGAGTAGCGGGAGTTGGGTACGAGCAGTACTTC. Encoded protein: CASRVAGVGYEQYF.